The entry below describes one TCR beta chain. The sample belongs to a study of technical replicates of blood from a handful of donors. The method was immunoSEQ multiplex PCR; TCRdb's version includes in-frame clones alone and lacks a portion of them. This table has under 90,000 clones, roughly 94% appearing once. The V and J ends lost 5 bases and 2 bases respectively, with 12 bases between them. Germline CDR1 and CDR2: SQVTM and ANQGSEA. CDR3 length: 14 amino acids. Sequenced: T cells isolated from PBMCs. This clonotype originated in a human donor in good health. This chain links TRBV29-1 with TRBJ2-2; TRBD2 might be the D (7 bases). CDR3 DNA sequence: TGCAGCGTTCGGCGGGGGACAAACACCGGGGAGCTGTTTTTT. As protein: CSVRRGTNTGELFF.